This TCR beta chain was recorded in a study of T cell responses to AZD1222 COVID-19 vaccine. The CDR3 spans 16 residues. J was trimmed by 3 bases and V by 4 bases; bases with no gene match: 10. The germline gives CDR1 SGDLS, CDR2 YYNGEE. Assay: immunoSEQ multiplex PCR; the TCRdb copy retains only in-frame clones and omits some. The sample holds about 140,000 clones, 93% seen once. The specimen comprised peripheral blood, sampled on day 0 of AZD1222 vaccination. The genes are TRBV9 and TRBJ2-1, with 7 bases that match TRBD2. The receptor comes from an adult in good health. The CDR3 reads CASSPGGSGYYNEQFF. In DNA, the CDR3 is TGTGCCAGCAGCCCAGGTGGTAGCGGGTACTACAATGAGCAGTTCTTC.